The 12 T cell receptor beta chains reported below all come from one sample, sequenced in a study of T cells in localized non-small cell lung cancer. Using immunoSEQ multiplex PCR, the repertoire was profiled, and TCRdb retains in-frame clones only, with some absent. The sample yields around 50,000 clones, more than 80% seen once. The source material was peripheral blood, sampled before any cancer treatment. The source of these receptors is a woman between 40 and 69 years old with stage I lung adenocarcinoma.

This clone was picked up one time. The V call is TRBV7-6, the J call TRBJ1-1; D gene uncertain. Per germline, CDR1 SGHVS and CDR2 FNYEAQ. The CDR3 contains 13 residues. Trimming stripped 1 base from V and 6 bases from J, with 9 bases between. CDR3 DNA sequence: TGTGCCAGCAGCTTAGGAGGTATTTCTGAAGCTTTCTTT. It codes for CASSLGGISEAFF. Looking up the rest from reference TRBV7-6 and TRBJ1-1 gives the full variable domain: GAGVSQSPRYKVTKRGQDVALRCDPISGHVSLYWYRQALGQGPEFLTYFNYEAQQDKSGLPNDRFSAERPEGSISTLTIQRTEQRDSAMYRCASSLGGISEAFFGQGTRLTVV.

The chain couples TRBV5-1 to TRBJ1-2; D is uncertain. The CDR3 length is 13 residues. Between the trimmed V and J ends, which lost 2 bases and 3 bases, there was a span of 8 bases. The germline gives CDR1 SGHRS, CDR2 YFSETQ. CDR3 loop: CASSLTSDYGYTF. For the CDR3, the DNA is TGCGCCAGCAGCTTAACGTCGGACTATGGCTACACCTTC.

The chain carries TRBV5-1 and TRBJ2-1; D might be TRBD1 or TRBD2, each matching 5 bases. Germline loops: CDR1 SGHRS, CDR2 YFSETQ. The CDR3 loop spans 15 amino acids. V dropped 4 bases and J dropped 6 bases, with 17 bases sitting between them. DNA of the CDR3: TGCGCCAGCAGCATCCGGGGCGCCGGACCCAATGAGCAGTTCTTC. Translation gives CASSIRGAGPNEQFF.

This chain joins TRBV6-5 and TRBJ1-5, with D possibly matching TRBD1 (6 bases). The CDR3 covers 14 residues. Germline lookup yields CDR1 MNHEY and CDR2 SVGAGI. Trimming removed 5 bases at V and 4 bases at J, with 12 bases between. Written as DNA, the CDR3 is TGTGCCAGCAGTATAGACAGGACGAATCAGCCCCAGCATTTT. As protein: CASSIDRTNQPQHF.

The rearrangement links TRBV30 to TRBJ1-1, with 9 bases aligning to TRBD1. CDR3 length: 18 residues. The V gene's germline CDR1 is GTSNPN and CDR2 SVGIG (reference sequence). J lost 8 bases, V lost 0 bases, and 19 bases had no gene match. CDR3 sequence reads: CAWSVVYIRDPGQGEAFF. In nucleotides, the CDR3 is TGTGCCTGGAGTGTAGTCTACATAAGGGATCCGGGACAGGGAGAAGCTTTCTTT.

The chain employs TRBV6-6 and TRBJ1-1; possible D gene TRBD1, 5 bases. The CDR3 covers 12 residues. V was shortened by 2 bases and J by 7 bases, with 8 bases between the two germline ends. From germline, CDR1 is MNHNY and CDR2 SVGAGI (reference sequence). CDR3 DNA: TGTGCCAGCAGTTACAGGGGAGGTGAAGCTTTCTTT. Protein: CASSYRGGEAFF.

In the case of this clone: This specimen includes other DNA sequences encoding the same CDR3. The chain has TRBV11-3 and TRBJ1-1, with no clear D. The CDR3 consists of 13 residues. Germline loops: CDR1 SGHNT, CDR2 YENEEA. The ends were cut back, 2 bases at V and 1 base at J, with 5 bases in the middle. The CDR3 DNA reads as TGTGCCAGCAGCTTAAAAGGGAACACTGAAGCTTTCTTT. This encodes CASSLKGNTEAFF.

The V and J genes are TRBV10-1 and TRBJ2-1; 15 bases line up with TRBD2. The CDR3 is 16 residues long. V gave up 6 bases and J gave up 6 bases; unmatched junction bases: 6. Germline CDR1 and CDR2: WNHNN and SYGVQD (reference sequence). The CDR3 protein is CASSRPGLAGGNEQFF. CDR3 nucleotide sequence: TGCGCCAGCAGCCGACCGGGACTAGCGGGGGGCAATGAGCAGTTCTTC.

The V and J genes are TRBV7-2 and TRBJ2-7; 12 nucleotides match TRBD2. The CDR3 is 13 residues long. The germline V gene has CDR1 SGHTA and CDR2 FQGNSA. J gave up 7 bases and V 6 bases, and 4 bases lay outside the gene matches. CDR3 loop: CASRLAGGLEQYF. The CDR3 region has the DNA TGTGCCAGCAGACTAGCGGGGGGCCTTGAGCAGTACTTC. Looking up the rest from reference TRBV7-2 and TRBJ2-7 gives the full variable domain: GAGVSQSPSNKVTEKGKDVELRCDPISGHTALYWYRQSLGQGLEFLIYFQGNSAPDKSGLPSDRFSAERTGGSVSTLTIQRTQQEDSAVYLCASRLAGGLEQYFGPGTRLTVT.

The chain joins TRBV5-1 to TRBJ1-1; no reliable D call. CDR1 and CDR2 from the germline V gene are SGHRS and YFSETQ. Between the trimmed V and J ends, which lost 0 bases and 6 bases, there was a span of 6 bases. This CDR3 region has 12 residues. The CDR3 sequence: CASSLAGPEAFF. CDR3 sequence (DNA): TGCGCCAGCAGCTTGGCGGGTCCTGAAGCTTTCTTT.

The sample holds one count of this clone. The CDR3 DNA is TGTGCCAGCATCGCGGAAAGGAGCTCCTACGAGCAGTACTTC. Translation gives CASIAERSSYEQYF. The chain recombines TRBV2 with TRBJ2-7; D gene uncertain. Germline CDR1 SNHLY, CDR2 FYNNEI. V was shortened by 7 bases and J by 0 bases, with 13 bases between the two germline ends. The CDR3 runs 14 residues.

This clone was observed once. The V and J genes are TRBV6-5 and TRBJ1-1; no reliable D call. The CDR3 is 11 amino acids. CDR1 and CDR2 (germline): MNHEY, SVGAGI. V was pared by 7 bases and J by 10 bases, with 13 bases between. CDR3 nucleotide sequence: TGTGCCAGCACCAAGGATGTGCGAGCTTTCTTT. This encodes CASTKDVRAFF.